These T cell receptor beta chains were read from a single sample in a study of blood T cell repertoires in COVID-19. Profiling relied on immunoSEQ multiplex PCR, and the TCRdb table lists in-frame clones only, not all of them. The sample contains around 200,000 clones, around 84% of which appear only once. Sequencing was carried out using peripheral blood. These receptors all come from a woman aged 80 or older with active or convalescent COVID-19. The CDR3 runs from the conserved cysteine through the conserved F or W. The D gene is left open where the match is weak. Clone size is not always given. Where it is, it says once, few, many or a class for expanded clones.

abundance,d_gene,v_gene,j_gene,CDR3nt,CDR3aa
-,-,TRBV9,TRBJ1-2,TGTGCCAGCAGCAGTGCGGTGGCTAACTATGGCTACACCTTC,CASSSAVANYGYTF
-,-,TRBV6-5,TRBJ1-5,TGTGCCACCACAGATCAGGGAAACAATCAGCCCCAGCATTTT,CATTDQGNNQPQHF
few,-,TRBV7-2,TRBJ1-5,TGTGCCAGCAGCTTATCCCGACAGGGCAATCAGCCCCAGCATTTT,CASSLSRQGNQPQHF
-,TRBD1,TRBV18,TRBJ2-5,TGTGCCAGCTCACCATACGGGACAGACATAGAGACCCAGTACTTC,CASSPYGTDIETQYF
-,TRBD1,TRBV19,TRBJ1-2,TGTGCCTCGAGGCAGGGGGCCATAGACAGCTATGGCTACACCTTC,CASRQGAIDSYGYTF
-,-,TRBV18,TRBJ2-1,TGTGCCAGCTCACCCCCGGGCAGGTCAGGAGGCGATGAGCAGTTCTTC,CASSPPGRSGGDEQFF
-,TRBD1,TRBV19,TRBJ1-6,TGTGCCACGACAGGGGGGGACCTTTATAATTCACCCCTCCACTTT,CATTGGDLYNSPLHF
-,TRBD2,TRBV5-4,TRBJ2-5,TGTGCCAGCAGCTTCCCTCGGGGGGGCGGAGAGACCCAGTACTTC,CASSFPRGGGETQYF
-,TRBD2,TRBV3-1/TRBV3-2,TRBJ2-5,TGTGCCAGCAGCCAAGGAGTGGGACTACAGTACTTC,CASSQGVGLQYF
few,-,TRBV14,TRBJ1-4,TGTGCCAGCAGCCAAGTTTCACAGCAGAATAATGAAAAACTGTTTTTT,CASSQVSQQNNEKLFF
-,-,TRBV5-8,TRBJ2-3,TGTGCCAGCAGCTTGGGGTTCACATATACGCAGTATTTT,CASSLGFTYTQYF
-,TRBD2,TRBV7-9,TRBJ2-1,TGTGCCAGCAGCTTTGGGACTAGCGGATACAATGAGCAGTTCTTC,CASSFGTSGYNEQFF